This T cell receptor (beta chain) was captured in a study of CD8 T cells in Susac syndrome (dated by TCRdb to the late 2010s). The study in broad terms: Whether CD8+ T cell activation and differentiation in Susac syndrome was antigen driven was tested using repertoire sequencing. Clonality of the CD8+ T cell repertoire was compared between about a dozen healthy donors, approximately 14 Susac syndrome patients and some 15 multiple sclerosis patients. The study at large found these results: The number of individuals in the TCR sequencing and HLA analysis was recognized as being relatively small.

Note on this clonotype: Its antigen is unknown. The record has no base qualities; no much larger clone is one base away.

The V end loses 8 bases and the J end loses 1 base, and a stretch of 15 bases separates them. As encoded in the germline V gene, CDR1 is MNHEY while CDR2 is SVGAGI. From cysteine to phenylalanine, the CDR3 is 15 amino acids long. Here the CDR3 DNA is all that survives: 45 bases in frame from base 1. RNA was extracted using the RNeasy kit, and roughly 0.5 to 1 microgram was reverse transcribed with random hexamers. TCR beta CDR3 regions were amplified with the immunoSEQ multiplex PCR assay covering 54 Vbeta and 13 Jbeta segments. To correct PCR amplification bias, a synthetic template baseline was used for both primer optimization and computational correction. In the source study's methods: Reads were annotated to V, D and J genes according to IMGT and were analyzed with immunoSEQ Analyzer, with only productive sequences retained. Clonality was calculated as one minus the Shannon entropy normalized by log2 of the number of productive unique sequences. For each patient and control, public and private clones were evaluated within the 100 most prevalent clones. Susac-specific clones were defined as absent from healthy and MS cohorts, over a thousand published viral clones and other ImmuneACCESS disease sequences. TCRdb redid the processing of the public reads, applying fastp at Q25 and MiXCR, and retained in-frame beta chains. Entries that share a CDR3 protein sequence are merged under the most common genes and DNA. The V and J calls and clone size come from TCRdb's table, not from the authors' own analysis. The sample records 250,000 to 350,000 distinct CDR3 sequences, 70% to 90% of which are singletons. The leading ten clones occupy 0.095% to 0.14% of the sample.

High-throughput TCR beta sequencing profiled peripheral blood CD8+ and CD4+ T cells from healthy donors, Susac syndrome patients and multiple sclerosis patients. The multiple sclerosis controls were treatment-naive patients whose relapsing-remitting disease, either stable or active, fulfilled the revised McDonald criteria. CD8+ TEMRA cells were enriched by FACS, while bulk CD8+ and CD4+ T cells were purified by magnetic negative isolation. Blood was collected in EDTA tubes and processed within 24 hours, with PBMCs isolated through density gradient centrifugation. PBMCs destined for TCR sequencing were cryopreserved in liquid nitrogen and later thawed in a 37 °C water bath. A purity of at least 90% was achieved for sorted or isolated CD4+, CD8+ and CD8+ TEMRA cells.

This receptor was identified in a human donor with multiple sclerosis. The sequence links TRBV6-5 to TRBJ1-5; TRBD1 might be the D gene, on 5 matching bases. Source material: CD8+ T cells from PBMCs. The CDR3: CASRPRGMSNQPQHF. The DNA sequence reads TGTGCCAGCCGGCCGCGGGGGATGAGCAATCAGCCCCAGCATTTT.